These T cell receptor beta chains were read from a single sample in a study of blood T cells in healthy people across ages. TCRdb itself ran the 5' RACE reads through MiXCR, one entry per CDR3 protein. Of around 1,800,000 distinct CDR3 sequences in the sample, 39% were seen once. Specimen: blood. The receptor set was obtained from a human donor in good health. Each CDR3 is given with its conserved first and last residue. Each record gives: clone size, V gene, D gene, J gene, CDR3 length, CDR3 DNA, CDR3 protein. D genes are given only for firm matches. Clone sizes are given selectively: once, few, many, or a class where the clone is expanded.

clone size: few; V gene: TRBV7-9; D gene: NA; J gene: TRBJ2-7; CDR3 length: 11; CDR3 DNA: TGTGCCAGCGAACAACTGGAAGAGCAGTACTTC; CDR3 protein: CASEQLEEQYF
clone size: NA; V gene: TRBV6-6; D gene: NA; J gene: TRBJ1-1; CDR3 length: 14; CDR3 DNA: TGTGCCAGCAGTGGGACGGGGGTGGACACTGAAGCTTTCTTT; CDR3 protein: CASSGTGVDTEAFF
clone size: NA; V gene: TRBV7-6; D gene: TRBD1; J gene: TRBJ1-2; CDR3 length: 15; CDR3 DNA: TGTGCCAGCAGCTTATCGGGGACAGGGGCCTATGGCTACACCTTC; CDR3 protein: CASSLSGTGAYGYTF
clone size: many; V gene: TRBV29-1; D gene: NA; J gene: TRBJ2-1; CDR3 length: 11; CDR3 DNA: TGCAGCGTTGAGGTCTACAATGAGCAGTTCTTC; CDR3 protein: CSVEVYNEQFF
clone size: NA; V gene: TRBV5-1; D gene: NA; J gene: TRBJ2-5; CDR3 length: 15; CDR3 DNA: TGCGCCAGCAGCACGACGGGGACCACTGAAGAGACCCAGTACTTC; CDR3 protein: CASSTTGTTEETQYF
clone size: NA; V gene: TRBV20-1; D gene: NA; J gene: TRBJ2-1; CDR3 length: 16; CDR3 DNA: TGCAGCGCTTGCCCAGGGGTCGGGGGCTCCTACAATGAGCAGTTCTTC; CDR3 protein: CSACPGVGGSYNEQFF
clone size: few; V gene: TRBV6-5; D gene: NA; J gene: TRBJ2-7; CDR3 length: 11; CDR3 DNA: TGTGCCAGCTGGGGGAGTTACGAGCAGTACTTC; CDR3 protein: CASWGSYEQYF
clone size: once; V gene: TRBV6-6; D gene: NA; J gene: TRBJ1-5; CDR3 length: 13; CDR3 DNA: TGTGCCGGCAGACAAGATAGCAATCAGCCCCAGCATTTT; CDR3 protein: CAGRQDSNQPQHF
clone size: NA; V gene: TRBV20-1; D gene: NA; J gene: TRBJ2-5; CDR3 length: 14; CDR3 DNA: TGCAGTGCTAGAGATCAGAGGGGGGCAGAGACCCAGTACTTC; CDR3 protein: CSARDQRGAETQYF
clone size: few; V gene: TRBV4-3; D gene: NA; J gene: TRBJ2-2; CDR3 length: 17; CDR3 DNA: TGCGCCAGCAGCCAAGATAGGATGTTTGAGGAAACCGGGGAGCTGTTTTTT; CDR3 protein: CASSQDRMFEETGELFF
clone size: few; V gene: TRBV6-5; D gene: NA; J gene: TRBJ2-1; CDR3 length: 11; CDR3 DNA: TGTGCCAGCAGTTACATGGGTGAGCAGTTCTTC; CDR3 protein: CASSYMGEQFF
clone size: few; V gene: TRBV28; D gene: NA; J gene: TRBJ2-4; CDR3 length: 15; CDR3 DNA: TGTGCCCACTCGGGATCTCGGGGTAACCAAAACATTCAGTACTTC; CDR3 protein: CAHSGSRGNQNIQYF
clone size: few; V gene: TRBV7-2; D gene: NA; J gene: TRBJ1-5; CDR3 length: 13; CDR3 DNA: TGTGCCAGCAGCTCCAGGGTGGATCAGCCCCAGCATTTT; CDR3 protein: CASSSRVDQPQHF
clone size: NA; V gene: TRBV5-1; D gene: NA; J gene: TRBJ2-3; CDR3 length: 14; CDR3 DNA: TGCGCCAGCAGCCCGGACAGCCTCACAGATGCGCAGTATTTT; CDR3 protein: CASSPDSLTDAQYF
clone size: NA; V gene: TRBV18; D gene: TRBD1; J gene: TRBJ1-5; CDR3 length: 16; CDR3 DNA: TGTGCCAGCTCACTTGAGACAGGGGGCGTTCATCAGCCCCAGCATTTT; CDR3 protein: CASSLETGGVHQPQHF
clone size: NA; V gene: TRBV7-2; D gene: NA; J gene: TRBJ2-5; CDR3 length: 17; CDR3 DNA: TGTGTCAGCAGCTTAGCCCACGGGACCGCGTACCAAGAGACCCAGTACTTC; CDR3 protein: CVSSLAHGTAYQETQYF
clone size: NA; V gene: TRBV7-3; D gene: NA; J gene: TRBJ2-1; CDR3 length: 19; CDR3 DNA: TGTGCCAGCAGCTTAGGGGCGGGGGCCTTTAACCCCTCCTACAATGAGCAGTTCTTC; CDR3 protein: CASSLGAGAFNPSYNEQFF
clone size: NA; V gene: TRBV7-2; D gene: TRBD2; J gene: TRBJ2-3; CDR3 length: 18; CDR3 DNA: TGTGCCAGCAGCTTAGCGCGACTAGCGGGGACTAGCACAGATACGCAGTATTTT; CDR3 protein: CASSLARLAGTSTDTQYF
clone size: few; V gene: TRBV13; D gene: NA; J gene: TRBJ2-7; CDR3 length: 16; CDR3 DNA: TGTGCCAGCAGCTTATCAACTCAGGACAGCTCCTACGAGCAGTACTTC; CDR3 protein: CASSLSTQDSSYEQYF
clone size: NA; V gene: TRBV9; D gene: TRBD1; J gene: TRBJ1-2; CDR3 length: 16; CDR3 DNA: TGTGCCGGCAGCGTCGGAGGGACAGGGGGACCCTATGGCTACACCTTC; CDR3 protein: CAGSVGGTGGPYGYTF
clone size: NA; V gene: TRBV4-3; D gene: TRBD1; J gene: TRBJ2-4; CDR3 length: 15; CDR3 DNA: TGCGCCAGCAGCCAAGGGGACAGTGAGTACAATGAGCAGTACTTC; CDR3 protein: CASSQGDSEYNEQYF
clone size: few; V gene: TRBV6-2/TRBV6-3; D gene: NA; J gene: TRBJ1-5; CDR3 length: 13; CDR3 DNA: TGTGCCAGCAGTATAACAGGGAGTCAGCCCCAGCATTTT; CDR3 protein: CASSITGSQPQHF
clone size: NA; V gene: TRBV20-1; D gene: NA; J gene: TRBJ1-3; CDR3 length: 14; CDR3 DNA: TGCAGTGCTAGAGGACCACCCTCTGGAAACACCATATATTTT; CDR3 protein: CSARGPPSGNTIYF
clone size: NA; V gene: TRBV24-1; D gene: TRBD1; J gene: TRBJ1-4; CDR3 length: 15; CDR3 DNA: TGTGCCACCAGTGACCCCTCCGGGACAGGGGGAAAACTGTTTTTT; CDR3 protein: CATSDPSGTGGKLFF
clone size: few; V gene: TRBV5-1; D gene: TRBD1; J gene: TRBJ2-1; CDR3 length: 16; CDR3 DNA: TGCGCCAGCAGCTTTGTAAGGAACAGGGGGCAAGGTGAGCAGTTCTTC; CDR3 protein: CASSFVRNRGQGEQFF
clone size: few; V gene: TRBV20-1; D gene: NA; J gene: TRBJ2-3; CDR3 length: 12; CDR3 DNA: TGCAGTGGAGCACGAACCACAGATACGCAGTATTTT; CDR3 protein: CSGARTTDTQYF
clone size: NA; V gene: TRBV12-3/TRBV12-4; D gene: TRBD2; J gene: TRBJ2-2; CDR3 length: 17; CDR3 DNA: TGTGCCAGCAGTTTAAGGGCCGGGGGGACGAACACCGGGGAGCTGTTTTTT; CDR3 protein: CASSLRAGGTNTGELFF
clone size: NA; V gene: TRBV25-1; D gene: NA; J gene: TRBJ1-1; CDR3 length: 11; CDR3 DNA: TGTGCCAGCAGTGAGGGGATTGAAGCTTTCTTT; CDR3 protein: CASSEGIEAFF
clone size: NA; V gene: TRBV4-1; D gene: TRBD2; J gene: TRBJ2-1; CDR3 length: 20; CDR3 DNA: TGCGCCAACAGCCCAAATCCCCATCTAGCGGGGGGACAATCCTACAATGAGCAGTTCTTC; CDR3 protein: CANSPNPHLAGGQSYNEQFF
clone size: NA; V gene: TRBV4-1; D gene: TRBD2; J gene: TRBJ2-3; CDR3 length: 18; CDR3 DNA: TGCGCCAGCACCCGACGGGCTAGCGGGGGATTGAGCACAGATACGCAGTATTTT; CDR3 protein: CASTRRASGGLSTDTQYF
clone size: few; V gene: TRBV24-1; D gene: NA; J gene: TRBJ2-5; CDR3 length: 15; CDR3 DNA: TGTGCCACCAGTGATCGGGGACTCCCGGGGGAGACCCAGTACTTC; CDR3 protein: CATSDRGLPGETQYF
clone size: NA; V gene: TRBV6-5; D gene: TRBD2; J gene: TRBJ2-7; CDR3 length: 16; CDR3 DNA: TGTGCCAGCAGTTCCCCCGGGACTAGAGATCTTGGCGAGCAGTACTTC; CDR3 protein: CASSSPGTRDLGEQYF
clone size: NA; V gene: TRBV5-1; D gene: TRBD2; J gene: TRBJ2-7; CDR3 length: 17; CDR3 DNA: TGCGCCAGCAGCTCCTACATACTAGCGGACTTCTCCTACGAGCAGTACTTC; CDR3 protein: CASSSYILADFSYEQYF
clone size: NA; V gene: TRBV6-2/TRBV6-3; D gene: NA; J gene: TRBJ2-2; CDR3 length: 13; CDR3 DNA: TGTGCCAGCAGCTACGGGTACACCGGGGAGCTGTTTTTT; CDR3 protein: CASSYGYTGELFF
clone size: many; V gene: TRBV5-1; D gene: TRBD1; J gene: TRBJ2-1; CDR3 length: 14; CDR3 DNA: TGCGCCAGCCAGGGACAGGGGTATTACAATGAGCAGTTCTTC; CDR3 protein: CASQGQGYYNEQFF
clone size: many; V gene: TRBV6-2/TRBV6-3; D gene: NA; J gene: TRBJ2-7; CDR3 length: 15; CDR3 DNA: TGTGCCAGCAGCCAAAGGGGGGGAACCCTCTACGAGCAGTACTTC; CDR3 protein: CASSQRGGTLYEQYF
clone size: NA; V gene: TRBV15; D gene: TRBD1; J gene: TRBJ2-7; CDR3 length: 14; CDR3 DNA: TGTGCCGCCAGCACGCCGGGACAGGGTTACGAGCAGTACTTC; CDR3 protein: CAASTPGQGYEQYF
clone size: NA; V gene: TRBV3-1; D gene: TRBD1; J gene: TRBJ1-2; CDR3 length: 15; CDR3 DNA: TGTGCCAGCAGCCAAGATATGGTACAGGGGTATGGCTACACCTTC; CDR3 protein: CASSQDMVQGYGYTF
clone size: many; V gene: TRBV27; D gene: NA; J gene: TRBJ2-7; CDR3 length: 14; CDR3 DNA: TGTGCCAGCAGTTTATCTTGGGGCGCCTACGAGCAGTACTTC; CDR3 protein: CASSLSWGAYEQYF
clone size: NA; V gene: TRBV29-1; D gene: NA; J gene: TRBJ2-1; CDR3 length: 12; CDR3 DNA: TGCAGCGCGGGTACGGGGGACAATGAGCAGTTCTTC; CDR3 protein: CSAGTGDNEQFF
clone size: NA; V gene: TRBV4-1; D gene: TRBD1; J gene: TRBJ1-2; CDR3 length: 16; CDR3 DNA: TGCGCCAGCAGCCAAGTGGGGACAGGGACCAACTATGGCTACACCTTC; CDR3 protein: CASSQVGTGTNYGYTF
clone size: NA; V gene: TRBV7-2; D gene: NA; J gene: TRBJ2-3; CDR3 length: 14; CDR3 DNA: TGTGCCAGCAGCTTATTCGGCGGTGTTGATACGCAGTATTTT; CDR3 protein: CASSLFGGVDTQYF
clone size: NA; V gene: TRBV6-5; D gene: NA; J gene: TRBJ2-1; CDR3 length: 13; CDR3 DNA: TGTGCCAGCATGTTGCGGGGTAGTTATGAGCAGTTCTTC; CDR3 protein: CASMLRGSYEQFF
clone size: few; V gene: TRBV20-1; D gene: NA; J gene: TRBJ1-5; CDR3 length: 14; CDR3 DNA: TGCAGTGCTAGAACCGGGGGGGCGTATCAGCCCCAGCATTTT; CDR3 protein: CSARTGGAYQPQHF